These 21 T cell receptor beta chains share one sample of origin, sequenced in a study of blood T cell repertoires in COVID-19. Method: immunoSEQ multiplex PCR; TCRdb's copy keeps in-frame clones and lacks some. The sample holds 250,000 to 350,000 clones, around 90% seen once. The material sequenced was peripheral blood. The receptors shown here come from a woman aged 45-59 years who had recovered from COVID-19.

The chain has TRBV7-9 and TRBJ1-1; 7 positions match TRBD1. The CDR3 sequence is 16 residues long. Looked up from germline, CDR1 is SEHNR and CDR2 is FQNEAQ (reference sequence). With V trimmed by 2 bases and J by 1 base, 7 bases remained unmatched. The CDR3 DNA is TGTGCCAGCAGCTTACGACAGGGAACTGAGAACACTGAAGCTTTCTTT. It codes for CASSLRQGTENTEAFF.

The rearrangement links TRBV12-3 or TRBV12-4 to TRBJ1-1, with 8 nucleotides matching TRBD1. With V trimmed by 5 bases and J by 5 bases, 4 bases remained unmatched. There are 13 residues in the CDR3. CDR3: CASSVTGGTEAFF. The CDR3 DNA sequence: TGTGCCAGCAGTGTTACAGGGGGAACTGAAGCTTTCTTT.

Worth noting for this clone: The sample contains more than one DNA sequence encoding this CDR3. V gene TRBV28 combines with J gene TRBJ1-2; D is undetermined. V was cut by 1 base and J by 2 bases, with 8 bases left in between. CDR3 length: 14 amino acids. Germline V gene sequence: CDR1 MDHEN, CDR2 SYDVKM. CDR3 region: CASSLSRVNYGYTF. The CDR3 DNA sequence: TGTGCCAGCAGTTTATCTCGGGTGAACTATGGCTACACCTTC.

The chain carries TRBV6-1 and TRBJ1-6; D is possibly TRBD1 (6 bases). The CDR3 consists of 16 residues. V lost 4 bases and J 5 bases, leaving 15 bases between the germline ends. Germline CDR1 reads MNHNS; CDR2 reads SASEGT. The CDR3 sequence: CASSARTDRNNSPLHF. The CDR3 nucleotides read TGTGCCAGCAGTGCCAGGACAGATAGAAATAATTCACCCCTCCACTTT.

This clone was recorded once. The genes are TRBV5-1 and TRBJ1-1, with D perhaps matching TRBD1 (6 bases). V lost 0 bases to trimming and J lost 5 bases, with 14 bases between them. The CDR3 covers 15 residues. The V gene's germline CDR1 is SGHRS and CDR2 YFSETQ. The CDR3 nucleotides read TGCGCCAGCAGCTTGGCGGGTGCCCAGGGGACTGAAGCTTTCTTT. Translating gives CASSLAGAQGTEAFF.

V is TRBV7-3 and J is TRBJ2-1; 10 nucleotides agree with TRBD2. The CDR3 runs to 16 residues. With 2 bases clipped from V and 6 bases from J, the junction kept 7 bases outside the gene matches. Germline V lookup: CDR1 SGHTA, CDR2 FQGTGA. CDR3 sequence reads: CASSLQTSGVANEQFF. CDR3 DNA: TGTGCCAGCAGCTTACAAACTAGCGGGGTCGCCAATGAGCAGTTCTTC.

The CDR3 DNA reads as TGTGCCAGCAGCTTTTCAGGGTTATACAATGAGCAGTTCTTC. Its translation is CASSFSGLYNEQFF. The chain joins TRBV7-3 to TRBJ2-1; a possible D gene is TRBD1 (5 bases). CDR3 size: 14 residues. V was shortened by 3 bases and J by 4 bases, with 10 bases between the two germline ends. Germline CDR1 reads SGHTA; CDR2 reads FQGTGA.

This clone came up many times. CDR3 sequence: CASSQDAWTGSYEQYF. CDR3 DNA: TGTGCCAGCAGCCAAGACGCATGGACAGGGTCCTACGAGCAGTACTTC. This chain joins TRBV14 and TRBJ2-7; 8 bases line up with TRBD1. CDR3 length equals 16 residues. Unmatched junction bases numbered 5, after V lost 0 bases and J lost 1 base. Germline assignment: CDR1 SGHDN and CDR2 FVKESK.

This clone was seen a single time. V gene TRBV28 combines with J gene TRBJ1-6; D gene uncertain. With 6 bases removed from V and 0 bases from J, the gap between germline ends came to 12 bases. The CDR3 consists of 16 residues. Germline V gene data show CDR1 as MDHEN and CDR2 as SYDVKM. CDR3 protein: CASSLLRSSYNSPLHF. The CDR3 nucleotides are TGTGCCAGCAGCTTACTTAGGAGCTCCTATAATTCACCCCTCCACTTT. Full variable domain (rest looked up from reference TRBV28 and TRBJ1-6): DVKVTQSSRYLVKRTGEKVFLECVQDMDHENMFWYRQDPGLGLRLIYFSYDVKMKEKGDIPEGYSVSREKKERFSLILESASTNQTSMYLCASSLLRSSYNSPLHFGNGTRLTVT.

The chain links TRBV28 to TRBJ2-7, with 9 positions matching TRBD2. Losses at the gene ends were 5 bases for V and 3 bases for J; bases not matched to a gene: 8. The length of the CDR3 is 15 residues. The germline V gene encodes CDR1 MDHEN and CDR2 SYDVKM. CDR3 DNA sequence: TGTGCCAGCAGTCCCTCGTTAGCGGGGGTCTACGAGCAGTACTTC. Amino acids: CASSPSLAGVYEQYF.

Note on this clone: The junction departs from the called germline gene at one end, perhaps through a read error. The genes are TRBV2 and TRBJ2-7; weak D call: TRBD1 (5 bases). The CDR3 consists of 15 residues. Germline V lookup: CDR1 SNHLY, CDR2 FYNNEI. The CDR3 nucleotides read TGTGCCAGCAGCGAAGGACAAGGTCGCTCCTACGAGCAGTACTTC. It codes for CASSEGQGRSYEQYF.

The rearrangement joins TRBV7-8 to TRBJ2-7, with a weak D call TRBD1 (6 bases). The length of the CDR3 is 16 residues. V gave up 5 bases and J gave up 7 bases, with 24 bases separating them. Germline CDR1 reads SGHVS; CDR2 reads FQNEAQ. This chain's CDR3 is CASSLSTGFGVWEQYF. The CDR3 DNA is TGTGCCAGCAGCCTCTCGACAGGTTTTGGGGTGTGGGAGCAGTACTTC. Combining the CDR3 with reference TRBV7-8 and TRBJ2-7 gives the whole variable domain GAGVSQSPRYKVAKRGQDVALRCDPISGHVSLFWYQQALGQGPEFLTYFQNEAQLDKSGLPSDRFFAERPEGSVSTLKIQRTQQEDSAVYLCASSLSTGFGVWEQYFGPGTRLTVT.

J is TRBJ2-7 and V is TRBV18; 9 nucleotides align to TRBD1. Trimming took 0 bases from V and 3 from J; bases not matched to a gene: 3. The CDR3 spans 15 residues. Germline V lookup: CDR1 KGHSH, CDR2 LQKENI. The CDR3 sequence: CASSPPGQGFYEQYF. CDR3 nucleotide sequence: TGTGCCAGCTCACCACCGGGACAGGGTTTCTACGAGCAGTACTTC.

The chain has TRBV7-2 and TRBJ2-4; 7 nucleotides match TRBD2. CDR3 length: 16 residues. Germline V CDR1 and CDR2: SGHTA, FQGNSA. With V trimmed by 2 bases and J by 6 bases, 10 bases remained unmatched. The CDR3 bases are TGTGCCAGCAGCTTAAGCAAGGGGAGGGGTAGAAACATTCAGTACTTC. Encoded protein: CASSLSKGRGRNIQYF.

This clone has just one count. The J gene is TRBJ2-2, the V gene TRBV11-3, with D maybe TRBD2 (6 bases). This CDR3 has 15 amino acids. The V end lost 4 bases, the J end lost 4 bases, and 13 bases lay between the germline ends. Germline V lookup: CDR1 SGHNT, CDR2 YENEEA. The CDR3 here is CASSWAGTTTGELFF. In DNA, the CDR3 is TGTGCCAGCAGCTGGGCGGGGACCACCACCGGGGAGCTGTTTTTT.

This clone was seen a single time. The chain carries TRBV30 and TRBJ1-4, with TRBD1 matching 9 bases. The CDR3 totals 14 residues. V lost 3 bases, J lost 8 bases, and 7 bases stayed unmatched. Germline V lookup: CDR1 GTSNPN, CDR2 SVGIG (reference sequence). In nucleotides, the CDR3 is TGTGCCTGGAGCCTGGGACAGGGAGGGGAAAAACTGTTTTTT. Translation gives CAWSLGQGGEKLFF.

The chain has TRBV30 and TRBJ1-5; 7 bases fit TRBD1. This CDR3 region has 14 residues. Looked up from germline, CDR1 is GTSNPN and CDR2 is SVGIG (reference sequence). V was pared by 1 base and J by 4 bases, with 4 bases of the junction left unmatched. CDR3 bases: TGTGCCTGGAGTGGGGACAGAGAAAATCAGCCCCAGCATTTT. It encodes CAWSGDRENQPQHF.

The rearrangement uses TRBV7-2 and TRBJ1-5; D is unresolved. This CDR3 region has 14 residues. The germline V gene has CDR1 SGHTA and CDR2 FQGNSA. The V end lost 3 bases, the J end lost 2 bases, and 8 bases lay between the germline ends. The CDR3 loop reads CASSFWGGNQPQHF. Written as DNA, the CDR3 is TGTGCCAGCAGCTTTTGGGGAGGCAATCAGCCCCAGCATTTT.

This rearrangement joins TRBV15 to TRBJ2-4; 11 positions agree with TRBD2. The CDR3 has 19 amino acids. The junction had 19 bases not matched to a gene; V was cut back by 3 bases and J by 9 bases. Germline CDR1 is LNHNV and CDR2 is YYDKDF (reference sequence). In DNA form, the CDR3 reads TGTGCCACCAGCAGGGACAGGGGCCTACTAGCGGGAGATCGAGCCATTCAGTACTTC. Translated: CATSRDRGLLAGDRAIQYF.

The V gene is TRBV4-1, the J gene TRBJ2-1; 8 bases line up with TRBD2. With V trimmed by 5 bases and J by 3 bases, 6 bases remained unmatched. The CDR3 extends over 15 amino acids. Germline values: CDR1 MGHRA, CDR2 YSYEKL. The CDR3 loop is CASSSRLANYNEQFF. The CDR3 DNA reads TGCGCCAGCAGCTCCCGACTAGCGAACTACAATGAGCAGTTCTTC.

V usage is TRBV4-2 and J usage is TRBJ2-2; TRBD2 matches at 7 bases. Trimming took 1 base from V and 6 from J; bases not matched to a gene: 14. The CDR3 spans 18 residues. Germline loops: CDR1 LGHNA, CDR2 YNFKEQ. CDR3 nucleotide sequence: TGTGCCAGCAGCCAAGCTTCCCCTCGCGAGACTAGCCCCGGGGAGCTGTTTTTT. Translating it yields CASSQASPRETSPGELFF.